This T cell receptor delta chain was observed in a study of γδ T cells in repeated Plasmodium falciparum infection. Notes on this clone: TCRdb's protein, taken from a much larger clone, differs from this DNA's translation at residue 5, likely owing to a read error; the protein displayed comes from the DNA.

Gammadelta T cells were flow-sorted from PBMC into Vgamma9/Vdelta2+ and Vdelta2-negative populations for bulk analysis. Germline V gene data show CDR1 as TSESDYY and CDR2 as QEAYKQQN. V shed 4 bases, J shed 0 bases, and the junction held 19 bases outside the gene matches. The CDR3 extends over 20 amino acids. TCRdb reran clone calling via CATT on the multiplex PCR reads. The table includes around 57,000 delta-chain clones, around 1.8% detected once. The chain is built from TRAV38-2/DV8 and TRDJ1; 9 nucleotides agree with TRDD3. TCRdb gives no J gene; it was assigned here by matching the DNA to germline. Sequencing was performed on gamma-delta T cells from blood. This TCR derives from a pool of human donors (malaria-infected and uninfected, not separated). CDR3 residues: CAYRGADKENWGRYTDKLIF. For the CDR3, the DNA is TGTGCTTATAGGGGCGCTGATAAAGAAAACTGGGGGAGGTACACCGATAAACTCATCTTT.